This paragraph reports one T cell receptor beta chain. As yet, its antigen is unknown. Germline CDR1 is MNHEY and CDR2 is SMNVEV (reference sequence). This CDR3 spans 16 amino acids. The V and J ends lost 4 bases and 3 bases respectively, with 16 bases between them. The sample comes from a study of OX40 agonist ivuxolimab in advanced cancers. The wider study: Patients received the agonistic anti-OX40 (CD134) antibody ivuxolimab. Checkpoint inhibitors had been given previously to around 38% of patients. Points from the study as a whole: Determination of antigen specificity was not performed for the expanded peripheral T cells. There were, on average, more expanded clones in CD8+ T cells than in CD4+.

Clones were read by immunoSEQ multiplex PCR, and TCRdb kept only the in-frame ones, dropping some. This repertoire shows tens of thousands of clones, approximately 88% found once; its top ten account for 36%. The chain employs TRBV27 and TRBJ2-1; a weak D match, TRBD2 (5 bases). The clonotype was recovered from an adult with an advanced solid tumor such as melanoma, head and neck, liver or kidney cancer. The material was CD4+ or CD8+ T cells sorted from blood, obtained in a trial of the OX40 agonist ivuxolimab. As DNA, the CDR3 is TGTGCCAGCAGTTCCCTGGGCCCAACTAGCTACAATGAGCAGTTCTTC. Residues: CASSSLGPTSYNEQFF.